This note documents a single T cell receptor beta chain sequence. Its specific antigen is unknown. No much larger clone exists at a distance of one base, and base qualities are not known. The germline V and J ends show losses of 0 bases and 4 bases respectively, and no gene match explains 2 bases of the junction. Taken from cysteine to phenylalanine, the CDR3 has 15 residues. Here the CDR3 DNA is all that survives: 45 bases in frame from base 1. CDR1 and CDR2 were assigned from the germline V gene as SGDLS and YYNGEE. The library relied on the immunoSEQ multiplex PCR assay. Drawn from immuneACCESS, this table holds only the in-frame rearrangements with V and J called that TCRdb kept. Clones are partly lost; checked studies trace under half to an unresolved V gene and leave the rest unexplained. The sample has roughly 80,000 clones on record, around nine tenths of them singletons. The top ten hold approximately 5.1% of the sample.

The source of the sample is a study of control samples from healthy donors and cancer patients (dated by TCRdb to the early 2020s). The sequence was collected from a woman aged 50 to 60 in good health. Rearrangement joined TRBV9 to TRBJ2-1, and 9 junctional nucleotides match TRBD2. Sequencing was done on a sample of blood. The sequenced DNA is TGTGCCAGCAGCGTAGGCGGGGGGGAATACAATGAGCAGTTCTTC. Translation gives CASSVGGGEYNEQFF.